Below, one TCR beta chain is given with its context. V lost 4 bases to trimming and J lost 0 bases, with 17 bases between them. Per the germline V gene, CDR1 is SGHRS and CDR2 is YFSETQ. CDR3 length: 16 residues. This sample stems from a study of shared clonotypes between healthy human individuals. About the study: Ranging from 18 to 49 in age, donors were a couple of women and three men.

The repertoire was sequenced with immunoSEQ multiplex PCR; TCRdb's copy has only in-frame clones and lacks some. The table has 1,500,000 or so clones, approximately 98.5% seen once. The chain carries TRBV5-1 and TRBJ2-7; a weak D match, TRBD2 (6 bases). The clonotype originates from a man younger than 40 in good health. Sequenced material: naive CD4+ T cells sorted from blood. Described subset: CD45RA+ positively selected. CDR3 sequence reads: CASSPGGRLSSYEQYF. CDR3 DNA: TGCGCCAGCAGCCCCGGAGGGCGCTTGAGCTCCTACGAGCAGTACTTC.